The T cell receptor beta chain described here comes from a study of shared clonotypes between healthy human individuals. Germline loops: CDR1 LGHNA, CDR2 YNFKEQ. CDR3 length: 15 amino acids. The J segment lost 6 bases and the V segment lost 0 bases, leaving 7 bases of the junction unmatched. It was across several immunoSEQ plates that each subset's genomic DNA was evenly split. Original methodology: Filtering of immunoSEQ junctional sequences could not match full-length read filtering. This table comes from immunoSEQ multiplex PCR, and its TCRdb copy is limited to in-frame clones, with some not included. The V and J calls and the clone size are those of that table, but D and trimming were determined from the DNA. This sample has roughly 500,000 clones, with over 70% found just once.

This rearrangement joins TRBV4-2 to TRBJ1-1; 7 nucleotides line up with TRBD1. The sequencing sample was made of PBMCs. The sequence derives from a woman aged 40 to 55 in good health. Some clones in this sample may be carry-over from other donors' samples. The CDR3 here is CASSQDLEGAAEAFF. CDR3 nucleotides: TGTGCCAGCAGCCAAGATCTGGAGGGGGCAGCTGAAGCTTTCTTT.